The source of this T cell receptor (beta chain) is a study of metastatic and nonmetastatic thyroid tumors. Study-wide background: Across peripheral blood and tumor or nodule tissue samples taken from malignant and benign thyroid patients, the repertoires were compared with one another. Regarding the study as a whole: Compared with benign nodules, malignant thyroid tumors were reported to have significantly higher TCR beta diversity in both blood and tumor.

Prior to thyroid surgery, none of the patients had received any treatment. Per the authors' pipeline: Built for papillary thyroid cancer, a distant-metastasis classifier drew on CDR3 differences across clinicopathological groups. TCRdb re-processed the PCR reads through MiXCR. TCRdb, rather than the study authors, made the V and J calls. There are roughly 25,000 clones in the sample; about 26% occur only once, and 18% lies in the top ten. The CDR3 extends over 15 amino acids. V shed 2 bases, J shed 3 bases, and the junction held 4 bases outside the gene matches. Germline CDR1 SGDLS, CDR2 YYNGEE. Regarding this clone: No antigen is known for it.

The sequence came from a male donor with papillary thyroid cancer or a benign thyroid nodule (not recorded which). Some clones in this sample may be carry-over from other donors' samples. The sequenced sample was blood. This chain links TRBV9 with TRBJ2-7, with 11 bases matching TRBD2. Here the CDR3 reads CASSVGTSGYYEQYF. DNA of the CDR3: TGTGCCAGCAGCGTCGGGACTAGCGGATACTACGAGCAGTACTTC.